This T cell receptor (beta chain) was captured by sequencing in a study of CD8 T cells in Susac syndrome. RNA was extracted with the RNeasy kit, and a quantity of roughly 0.5 to 1 ug was reverse transcribed using random hexamers. TCRdb ran MiXCR on the immunoSEQ multiplex PCR reads and lists one entry per CDR3 protein. The table shows 100,000 to 150,000 distinct CDR3 sequences, with roughly 80% occurring only once. Germline assignment: CDR1 SGHVS and CDR2 FNYEAQ. This CDR3 comprises 13 residues. V was trimmed by 5 bases and J by 3 bases, leaving 11 bases between them. Sequencing of TCR beta was performed on blood CD8+ and CD4+ T cells. Relapsing-remitting disease, either stable or active, was present in the treatment-naive patients who were the multiple sclerosis controls. This clonotype showed up many times.

The rearrangement joins TRBV7-6 to TRBJ2-7; tentative D call: TRBD2 (5 bases). The sequenced material came from CD8+ T cells from PBMCs. This TCR came from a human donor with multiple sclerosis. The CDR3 sequence: CASSAGPNYEQYF. In DNA, the CDR3 is TGTGCCAGCAGCGCGGGCCCAAACTACGAGCAGTACTTC.